This TCR beta chain is from a study of regulatory T cells in long-lasting Graves disease. Study overall: New Graves' disease cases had less than 3 months of antithyroid drugs.

Overall study findings and caveats: Persistent disease showed a preference for TRBV28, TRBJ1-2 and TRBJ2-5.

Time point meaning: newly diagnosed GD, antithyroid drugs for less than 3 months. Extracted RNA from PBMCs served as the source of the TCR library. The CDR3 sequence is 15 residues long. Looked up from germline, CDR1 is MDHEN and CDR2 is SYDVKM. The V and J ends lost 6 bases and 9 bases, in that order; junction bases with no gene match: 17. This clonotype was counted at least ten times. Its antigen is undetermined. CDR3-region Arm-PCR and iRepertoire HTBI primers produced the TCR beta libraries. MiXCR, applied by TCRdb to the multiplex PCR reads, yields one record per CDR3 protein. This sample has 580,000 or so distinct CDR3 sequences, with roughly 16% found just once. Separately, the same data were catalogued under a study of T cells in Graves' hyperthyroidism and ophthalmopathy. According to that study: An initial round of RT-PCR targeting the TCR CDR3 relied on the HTBI primer set. Model predictions of ophthalmopathy came a median approximately 6.2 months before onset.

This sequence originates from a man aged 18 to 35 with Graves disease. J is TRBJ2-7 and V is TRBV28, with 7 nucleotides matching TRBD2. The sequences come from peripheral blood mononuclear cells (PBMCs), collected at new diagnosis, from a patient treated with antithyroid drugs. CDR3: CASRAGTTLLVRQYF. Here the CDR3 DNA reads TGTGCCAGCAGAGCCGGGACTACCCTTCTTGTAAGGCAGTACTTC.